This entry is about one T cell receptor (beta chain). Its antigen is currently unknown. At the DNA level, this CDR3 is encoded by other sequences in the same sample as well. Naive CD8 cells lacked CD45RO and underwent positive selection for CCR7, leaving out terminally differentiated effector memory CD45RA+ cells. The data originate from a study of shared clonotypes between healthy human individuals. At the level of the study: Each donor contributed plates that comprised three CD4 naive, three CD4 memory, two CD8 naive and one CD8 memory.

General study points: Memory subsets generally showed lower estimated richness than naive subsets.

It was at deep level that the assay was run. TCRdb keeps only in-frame clones here, not all; method: immunoSEQ multiplex PCR. The sample has hundreds of thousands of clones, roughly 95% seen once. Germline V gene lookup returns CDR1 MDHEN and CDR2 SYDVKM. The CDR3 contains 12 residues. V was pared by 3 bases and J by 3 bases, with 6 bases between. This TCR came from a woman aged 30 to 39 in good health. Input material: naive CD8+ T cells sorted from blood. The chain employs TRBV28 and TRBJ2-7; D not resolved. The CDR3 nucleotides are TGTGCCAGCAGTTTTGCAGGCTACGAGCAGTACTTC. Its protein product is CASSFAGYEQYF.